This TCR beta chain was captured by sequencing in a study of blood T cells in healthy people across ages. Background on the study: About one barcoded TCR beta cDNA was captured per two T cells.

Each sample gave at least 6 million isolated PBMCs. Primed by a sample-barcoded 5' primer and a J-beta primer mix, a second PCR proceeded for 7 to 11 cycles. TCRdb redid the calling of the 5' RACE reads with MiXCR, one entry per CDR3 protein. The sample has around 1,500,000 distinct CDR3 sequences, around 42% seen once. Broader study findings: From one million sequenced T cells, diversity estimates were lower bounds. Age brought a roughly linear fall in TCR beta diversity measured per million T cells.

This clonotype turned up a few times. Antigen unknown. V lost 6 bases to trimming and J lost 0 bases, with 15 bases between them. Germline V gives CDR1 SQVTM, CDR2 ANQGSEA. The CDR3 length is 15 residues. The sample consisted of blood. The J gene is TRBJ1-5, the V gene TRBV29-1, with a tentative D call TRBD1 (6 bases). The source is a young woman in good health. The CDR3 nucleotides read TGCAGCGTGGCTCTAGGGACAAATAGCAATCAGCCCCAGCATTTT. Encoded protein: CSVALGTNSNQPQHF.